This T cell receptor beta chain comes out of a study of shared clonotypes between healthy human individuals. Regarding the study as a whole: A handful of donors had about 5.1% of their naive CD4 clonotypes in common. Lower generation probabilities were found for non-shared clonotypes than for those shared by all four donors.

Germline lookup yields CDR1 GTSNPN and CDR2 SVGIG (reference sequence). Trimming removed 4 bases at V and 4 bases at J, with 13 bases between. The CDR3 contains 13 residues. Replicate PCRs for sorted subsets used around 200 ng DNA; this equaled about 30,000 T cell genomes. Here immunoSEQ multiplex PCR was the method, and the copy in TCRdb shows in-frame clones only, minus some. Altogether 2.5 million or so clones are present, more than 80% being singletons, with the ten largest covering 0.11% to 0.15%. Comments on this clone: No antigen is known for it.

The rearrangement links TRBV30 to TRBJ1-1; D is ambiguous. This receptor was identified in a man aged 18 to 29 in good health. Source material: naive CD4+ T cells sorted from blood. The subset is: CD45RA+ positively selected. The CDR3: CAWNKQLITEAFF. CDR3 nucleotides: TGTGCCTGGAATAAACAGTTGATCACTGAAGCTTTCTTT.